This entry lists 10 T cell receptor beta chains sequenced from one sample in a study of blood T cell repertoires in COVID-19. Clones were read by immunoSEQ multiplex PCR, and TCRdb kept only the in-frame ones, dropping some. This table has roughly 410,000 clones, 70% to 90% appearing once. Sequenced sample: peripheral blood. Receptor source: a man between 40 and 49 years old with acute or convalescent COVID-19.

The V gene is TRBV7-3, the J gene TRBJ2-1, with 10 bases aligning to TRBD2. CDR1 and CDR2 (germline): SGHTA, FQGTGA. V lost 5 bases to trimming and J lost 4 bases; unmatched junction nucleotides: 5. This CDR3 comprises 15 residues. The CDR3 DNA reads as TGTGCCAGCAGCACCGTAGCGGGGGGATACAATGAGCAGTTCTTC. Protein: CASSTVAGGYNEQFF.

The gene calls are TRBV6-6 and TRBJ1-2; TRBD1 agrees at 7 bases. This CDR3 comprises 14 residues. V dropped 5 bases and J dropped 1; count of bases not matched to a gene: 4. Germline CDR1 and CDR2: MNHNY and SVGAGI (reference sequence). Here the CDR3 reads CASSGTVFNYGYTF. The CDR3 DNA reads as TGTGCCAGCAGTGGGACAGTATTTAACTATGGCTACACCTTC.

CDR3 sequence: CASRITGTGYGYTF. In DNA form, the CDR3 reads TGTGCCAGCAGAATTACCGGGACAGGCTATGGCTACACCTTC. V gene TRBV7-3 combines with J gene TRBJ1-2, with 8 bases lining up with TRBD1. Unmatched junction bases numbered 7, after V lost 6 bases and J lost 4 bases. From germline, CDR1 is SGHTA and CDR2 FQGTGA. This CDR3 is built from 14 residues.

V and J are TRBV4-1 and TRBJ1-2, with D maybe TRBD1 (5 bases). Germline CDR1 reads MGHRA; CDR2 reads YSYEKL. Trimming left V 3 bases short and J 1 base short, with 12 bases between. CDR3 length equals 15 residues. The CDR3 protein is CASSQVDRYNYGYTF. The CDR3 coding sequence is TGCGCCAGCAGCCAGGTTGACAGATATAACTATGGCTACACCTTC.

The rearrangement joins TRBV6-5 to TRBJ1-3, with TRBD1 matching over 7 bases. With 7 bases clipped from V and 1 base from J, the junction kept 4 bases outside the gene matches. Per the germline V gene, CDR1 is MNHEY and CDR2 is SVGAGI. The CDR3 loop spans 14 amino acids. The CDR3 loop reads CASTQGESGNTIYF. Here the CDR3 DNA reads TGTGCCAGCACTCAGGGGGAATCTGGAAACACCATATATTTT.

V gene TRBV6-2 or TRBV6-3 combines with J gene TRBJ2-1; 11 bases match TRBD2. Germline trimming cut 4 bases from V and 7 bases from J; bases unmatched to any gene: 9. The CDR3 covers 16 residues. CDR1 is MNHEY and CDR2 is SVGEGT in the germline V gene. The CDR3 nucleotides read TGTGCCAGCAGTTCTCGAGTAGCGGGGGGGCCGAATGAGCAGTTCTTC. Protein product: CASSSRVAGGPNEQFF.

The gene calls are TRBV25-1 and TRBJ1-4; no reliable D call. V lost 1 base to trimming and J lost 0 bases, with 9 bases between them. CDR1 MGHDK and CDR2 SYGVNS come from the germline V gene. This CDR3 has 16 residues. The CDR3 sequence is CASSELEGATNEKLFF. As DNA, the CDR3 is TGTGCCAGCAGTGAATTGGAGGGAGCAACTAATGAAAAACTGTTTTTT.

This rearrangement joins TRBV4-3 to TRBJ1-2, with 8 nucleotides matching TRBD1. Germline V gene sequence: CDR1 LGHNA, CDR2 YSLEER. CDR3 size: 16 residues. The V and J ends lost 0 bases and 1 base, in that order; junction bases with no gene match: 4. CDR3 sequence reads: CASSQEATGGNYGYTF. Here the CDR3 DNA reads TGCGCCAGCAGCCAAGAAGCCACAGGGGGTAACTATGGCTACACCTTC.

The CDR3 coding sequence is TGTGCTAGTGGTTCTCCTCGCTGGAGCCGGGAGCAGTTCTTC. Translating it yields CASGSPRWSREQFF. The chain combines TRBV12-5 with TRBJ2-1, with D hard to call. V was clipped by 4 bases and J by 10 bases, with 17 bases between them. The V gene's germline CDR1 is LGHNT and CDR2 FRNRAP. The CDR3 has 14 residues. The variable domain in full, completed from reference TRBV12-5 and TRBJ2-1, reads DARVTQTPRHKVTEMGQEVTMRCQPILGHNTVFWYRQTMMQGLELLAYFRNRAPLDDSGMPKDRFSAEMPDATLATLKIQPSEPRDSAVYFCASGSPRWSREQFFGPGTRLTVL.

This clone was counted between two and nine times. J is TRBJ1-6 and V is TRBV6-2 or TRBV6-3; a weak D match, TRBD1 (6 bases). The V gene's germline CDR1 is MNHEY and CDR2 SVGEGT. The CDR3 length is 13 residues. V was pared by 6 bases and J by 10 bases, with 13 bases between. The CDR3 here is CASSLTGLSPLHF. The CDR3 DNA reads TGTGCCAGCAGCCTGACAGGTCTGTCACCCCTCCACTTT.